Described below is a single TCR beta chain sequence and its context. The assay was immunoSEQ multiplex PCR, and TCRdb's table has in-frame clones only and misses some. The sample holds over 2 million clones, 92% seen once. V lost 0 bases, J lost 3 bases, and 12 bases lay in between. The CDR3 has 15 residues. CDR1 is SGHNT, CDR2 YYREEE, per germline (reference sequence). The record originates from a study of shared clonotypes between healthy human individuals. The rearrangement uses TRBV5-4 and TRBJ1-1; D is unclear. The specimen sequenced was naive CD4+ T cells from PBMCs. Indicated subset: CD45RA+ positively selected. The source of this sequence is a young man in good health. Some clones in this sample may be carry-over from other donors' samples. DNA for the CDR3: TGTGCCAGCAGCTTGGGGGCAACCGGAGACACTGAAGCTTTCTTT. This codes for CASSLGATGDTEAFF. Full variable domain (missing parts from reference TRBV5-4 and TRBJ1-1): ETGVTQSPTHLIKTRGQQVTLRCSSQSGHNTVSWYQQALGQGPQFIFQYYREEENGRGNFPPRFSGLQFPNYSSELNVNALELDDSALYLCASSLGATGDTEAFFGQGTRLTVV.